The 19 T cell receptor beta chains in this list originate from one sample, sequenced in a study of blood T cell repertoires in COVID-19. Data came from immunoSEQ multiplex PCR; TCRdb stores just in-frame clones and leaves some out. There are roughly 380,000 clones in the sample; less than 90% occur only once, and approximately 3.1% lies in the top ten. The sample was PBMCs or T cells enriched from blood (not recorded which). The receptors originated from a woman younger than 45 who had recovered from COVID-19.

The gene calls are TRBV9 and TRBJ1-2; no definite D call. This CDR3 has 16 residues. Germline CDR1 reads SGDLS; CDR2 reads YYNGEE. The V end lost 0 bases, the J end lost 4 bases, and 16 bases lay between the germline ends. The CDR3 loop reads CASSVAKAASFYGYTF. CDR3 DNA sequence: TGTGCCAGCAGCGTAGCTAAGGCGGCCTCCTTCTATGGCTACACCTTC.

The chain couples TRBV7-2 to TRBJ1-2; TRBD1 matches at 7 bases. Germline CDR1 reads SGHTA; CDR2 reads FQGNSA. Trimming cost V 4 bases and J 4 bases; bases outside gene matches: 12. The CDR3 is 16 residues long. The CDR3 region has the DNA TGTGCCAGCAGCTCTGGGATTCGACAGGGCGCCTATGGCTACACCTTC. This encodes CASSSGIRQGAYGYTF.

The CDR3 here is CASSLTPAGGLDNEQFF. The CDR3, as DNA: TGCGCCAGCAGCTTGACCCCTGCGGGGGGCCTCGACAATGAGCAGTTCTTC. The J gene is TRBJ2-1, the V gene TRBV5-1, with TRBD2 matching 8 bases. From germline, CDR1 is SGHRS and CDR2 YFSETQ. With V trimmed by 1 base and J by 5 bases, 11 bases remained unmatched. The CDR3 has 17 amino acids.

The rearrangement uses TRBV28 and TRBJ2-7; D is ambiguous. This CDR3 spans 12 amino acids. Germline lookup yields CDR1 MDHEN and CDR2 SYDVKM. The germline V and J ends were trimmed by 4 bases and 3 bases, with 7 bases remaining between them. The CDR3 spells CASSSVNYEQYF. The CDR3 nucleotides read TGTGCCAGCAGTTCAGTGAACTACGAGCAGTACTTC.

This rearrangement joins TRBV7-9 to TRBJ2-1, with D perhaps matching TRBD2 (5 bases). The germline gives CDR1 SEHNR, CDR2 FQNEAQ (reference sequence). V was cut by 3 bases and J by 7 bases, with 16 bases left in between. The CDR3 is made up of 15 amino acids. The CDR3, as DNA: TGTGCCAGCAGCTTTAGAGGCGGGTCAATGAATGAGCAGTTCTTC. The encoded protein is CASSFRGGSMNEQFF.

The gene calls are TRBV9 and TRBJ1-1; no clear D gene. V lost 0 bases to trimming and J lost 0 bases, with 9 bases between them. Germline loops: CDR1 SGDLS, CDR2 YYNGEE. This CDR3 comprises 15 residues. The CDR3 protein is CASSVAGGLNTEAFF. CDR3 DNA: TGTGCCAGCAGCGTAGCTGGCGGCTTGAACACTGAAGCTTTCTTT.

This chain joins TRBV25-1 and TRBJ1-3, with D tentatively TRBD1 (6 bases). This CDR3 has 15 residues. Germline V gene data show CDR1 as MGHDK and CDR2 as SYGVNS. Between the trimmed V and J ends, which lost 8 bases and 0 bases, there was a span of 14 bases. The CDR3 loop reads CASRRGGISGNTIYF. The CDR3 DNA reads TGTGCCAGCCGGAGGGGGGGGATCTCTGGAAACACCATATATTTT.

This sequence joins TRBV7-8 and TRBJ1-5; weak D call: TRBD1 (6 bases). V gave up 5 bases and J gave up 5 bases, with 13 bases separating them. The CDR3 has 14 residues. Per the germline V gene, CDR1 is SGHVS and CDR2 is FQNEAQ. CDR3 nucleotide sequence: TGTGCCAGCAGCCTAGGGGGGCTGCATCAGCCCCAGCATTTT. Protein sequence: CASSLGGLHQPQHF.

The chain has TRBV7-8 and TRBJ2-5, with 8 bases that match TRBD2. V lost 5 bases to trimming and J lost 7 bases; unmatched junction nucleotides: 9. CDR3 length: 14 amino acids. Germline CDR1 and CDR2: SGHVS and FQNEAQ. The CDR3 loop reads CASSASSAGVTQYF. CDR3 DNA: TGTGCCAGCAGCGCGAGCTCAGCGGGAGTGACCCAGTACTTC. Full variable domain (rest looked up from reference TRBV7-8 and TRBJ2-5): GAGVSQSPRYKVAKRGQDVALRCDPISGHVSLFWYQQALGQGPEFLTYFQNEAQLDKSGLPSDRFFAERPEGSVSTLKIQRTQQEDSAVYLCASSASSAGVTQYFGPGTRLLVL.

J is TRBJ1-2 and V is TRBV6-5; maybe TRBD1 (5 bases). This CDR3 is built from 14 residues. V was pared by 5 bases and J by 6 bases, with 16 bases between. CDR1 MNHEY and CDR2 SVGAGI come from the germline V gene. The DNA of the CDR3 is TGTGCCAGCAGTACCAGTCCCGGGGGAGATGGCTACACCTTC. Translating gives CASSTSPGGDGYTF.

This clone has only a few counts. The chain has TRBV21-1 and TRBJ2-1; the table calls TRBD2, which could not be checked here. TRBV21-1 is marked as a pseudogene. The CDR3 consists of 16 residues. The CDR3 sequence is CASSLRLAGKYNEQFF. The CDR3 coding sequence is TGTGCCAGCAGCTTACGACTAGCGGGGAAGTACAATGAGCAGTTCTTC.

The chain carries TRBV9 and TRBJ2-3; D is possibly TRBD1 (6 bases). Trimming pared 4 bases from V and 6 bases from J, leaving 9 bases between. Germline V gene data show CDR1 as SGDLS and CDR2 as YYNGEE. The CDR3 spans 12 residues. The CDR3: CASSPGEDTQYF. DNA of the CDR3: TGTGCCAGCAGCCCAGGGGAGGATACGCAGTATTTT.

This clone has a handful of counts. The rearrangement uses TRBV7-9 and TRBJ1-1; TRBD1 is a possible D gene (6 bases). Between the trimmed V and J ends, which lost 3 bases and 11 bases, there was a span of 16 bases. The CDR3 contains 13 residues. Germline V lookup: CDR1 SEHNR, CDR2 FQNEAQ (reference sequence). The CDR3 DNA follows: TGTGCCAGCAGCTTCTCATACAGGGAATTTGCTTTCTTT. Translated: CASSFSYREFAFF.

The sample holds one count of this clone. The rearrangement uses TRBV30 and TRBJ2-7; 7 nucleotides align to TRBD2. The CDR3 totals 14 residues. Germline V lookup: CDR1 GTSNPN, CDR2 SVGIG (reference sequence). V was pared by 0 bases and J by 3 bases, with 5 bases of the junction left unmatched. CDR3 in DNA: TGTGCCTGGAGTGTACCCGGGACTATCTACGAGCAGTACTTC. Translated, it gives CAWSVPGTIYEQYF. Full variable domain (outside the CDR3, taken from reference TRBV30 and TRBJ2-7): SQTIHQWPATLVQPVGSPLSLECTVEGTSNPNLYWYRQAAGRGLQLLFYSVGIGQISSEVPQNLSASRPQDRQFILSSKKLLLSDSGFYLCAWSVPGTIYEQYFGPGTRLTVT.

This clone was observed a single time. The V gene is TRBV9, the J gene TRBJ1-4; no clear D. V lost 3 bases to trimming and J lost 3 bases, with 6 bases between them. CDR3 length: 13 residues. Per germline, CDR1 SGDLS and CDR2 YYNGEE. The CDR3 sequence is CASSATSNEKLFF. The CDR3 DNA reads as TGTGCCAGCAGCGCGACTTCTAATGAAAAACTGTTTTTT. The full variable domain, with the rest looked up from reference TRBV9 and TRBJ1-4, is DSGVTQTPKHLITATGQRVTLRCSPRSGDLSVYWYQQSLDQGLQFLIQYYNGEERAKGNILERFSAQQFPDLHSELNLSSLELGDSALYFCASSATSNEKLFFGSGTQLSVL.

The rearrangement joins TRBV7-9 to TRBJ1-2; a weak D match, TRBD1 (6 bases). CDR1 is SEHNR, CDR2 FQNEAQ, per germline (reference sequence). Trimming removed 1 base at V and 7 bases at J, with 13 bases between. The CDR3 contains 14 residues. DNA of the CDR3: TGTGCCAGCAGCTTAGAGCCACCAGGGGTTGGCTACACCTTC. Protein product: CASSLEPPGVGYTF. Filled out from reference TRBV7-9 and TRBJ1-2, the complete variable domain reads DTGVSQNPRHKITKRGQNVTFRCDPISEHNRLYWYRQTLGQGPEFLTYFQNEAQLEKSRLLSDRFSAERPKGSFSTLEIQRTEQGDSAMYLCASSLEPPGVGYTFGSGTRLTVV.

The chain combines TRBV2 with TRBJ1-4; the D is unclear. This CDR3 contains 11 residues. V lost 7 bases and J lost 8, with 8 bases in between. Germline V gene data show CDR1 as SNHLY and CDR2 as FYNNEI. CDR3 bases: TGTGCCAGCAACCTTAGAGAAAAACTGTTTTTT. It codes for CASNLREKLFF.

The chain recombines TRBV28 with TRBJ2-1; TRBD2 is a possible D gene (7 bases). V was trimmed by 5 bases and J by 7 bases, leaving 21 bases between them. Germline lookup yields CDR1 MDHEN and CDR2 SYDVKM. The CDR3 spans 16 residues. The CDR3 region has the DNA TGTGCCAGCAGTCCATGGGGGGGGGCCCTCTCAAATGAGCAGTTCTTC. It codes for CASSPWGGALSNEQFF.

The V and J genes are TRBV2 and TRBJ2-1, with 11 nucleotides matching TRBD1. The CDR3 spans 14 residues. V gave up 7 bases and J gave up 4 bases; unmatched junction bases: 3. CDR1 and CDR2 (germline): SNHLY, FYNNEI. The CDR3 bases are TGTGCCAGCAATAGGGACAGGGGGTACAATGAGCAGTTCTTC. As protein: CASNRDRGYNEQFF. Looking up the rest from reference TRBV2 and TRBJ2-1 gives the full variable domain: EPEVTQTPSHQVTQMGQEVILRCVPISNHLYFYWYRQILGQKVEFLVSFYNNEISEKSEIFDDQFSVERPDGSNFTLKIRSTKLEDSAMYFCASNRDRGYNEQFFGPGTRLTVL.